A selection of T cell receptor beta chains follows, all from one sample in a study of blood T cell repertoires in COVID-19. The method was immunoSEQ multiplex PCR; TCRdb's version includes in-frame clones alone and lacks a portion of them. Among 70,000 to 90,000 clones, more than 80% were seen once, and the ten largest hold under 20%. The specimen was peripheral blood. The source is a woman in her sixties or seventies with acute or convalescent COVID-19. Each CDR3 is given with its conserved first and last residue. The D gene is left open where the match is weak. Not all rows give a size; the values are once, few, many and, for expanded clones, a class.

d_call: NA; j_call: TRBJ1-2; v_call: TRBV21-1; clone_size: NA; cdr3_nt: TGTGCCAGCCTCAGGGTAATCTATGGCTACACCTTC; cdr3_aa: CASLRVIYGYTF
d_call: NA; j_call: TRBJ1-1; v_call: TRBV19; clone_size: NA; cdr3_nt: TGTGCCAGTAGTATAGGAGGGGGATCGGGCACTGAAGCTTTCTTT; cdr3_aa: CASSIGGGSGTEAFF
d_call: TRBD2; j_call: TRBJ2-3; v_call: TRBV10-2; clone_size: NA; cdr3_nt: TGCGCCACCATAGCCAGAGGACTAGGTATGAAAGATACGCAGTATTTT; cdr3_aa: CATIARGLGMKDTQYF
d_call: TRBD1; j_call: TRBJ1-4; v_call: TRBV11-2; clone_size: once; cdr3_nt: TGTGCCAGCAGGGGACAGGGGCTTCCAACCGCATCAAATGAAAAACTGTTTTTT; cdr3_aa: CASRGQGLPTASNEKLFF
d_call: NA; j_call: TRBJ2-3; v_call: TRBV7-2; clone_size: NA; cdr3_nt: TGTGCCAGCAGCTTAGACGGGATAGAGGATACGCAGTATTTT; cdr3_aa: CASSLDGIEDTQYF
d_call: NA; j_call: TRBJ2-3; v_call: TRBV24-1; clone_size: NA; cdr3_nt: TGTGCCACCAGTGATCTTTCGAGCGGGCGGAGCACAGATACGCAGTATTTT; cdr3_aa: CATSDLSSGRSTDTQYF
d_call: NA; j_call: TRBJ2-3; v_call: TRBV6-5; clone_size: NA; cdr3_nt: TGTGCCAGCAGGGAGGGACTCCGCGGCACAGATACGCAGTATTTT; cdr3_aa: CASREGLRGTDTQYF
d_call: TRBD1; j_call: TRBJ2-3; v_call: TRBV9; clone_size: NA; cdr3_nt: TGTGCCAGCAGTGTACAGGGGGTCCCAGATACGCAGTATTTT; cdr3_aa: CASSVQGVPDTQYF
d_call: NA; j_call: TRBJ1-2; v_call: TRBV7-9; clone_size: NA; cdr3_nt: TGTGCCAGCAGCTCCCACAGCTATGGCTACACCTTC; cdr3_aa: CASSSHSYGYTF
d_call: NA; j_call: TRBJ2-1; v_call: TRBV2; clone_size: NA; cdr3_nt: TGTGCCAGCAGTGAATTTATTCGGGATGCGTATGAGCAGTTCTTC; cdr3_aa: CASSEFIRDAYEQFF
d_call: NA; j_call: TRBJ1-1; v_call: TRBV19; clone_size: NA; cdr3_nt: TGTGCCAGTAGTACCGGGACAAACACTGAAGCTTTCTTT; cdr3_aa: CASSTGTNTEAFF
d_call: NA; j_call: TRBJ1-2; v_call: TRBV3-1/TRBV3-2; clone_size: NA; cdr3_nt: TGTGCCAGCAGCCAGGCGGAAAGCTACGGCTACACCTTC; cdr3_aa: CASSQAESYGYTF
d_call: NA; j_call: TRBJ1-4; v_call: TRBV2; clone_size: NA; cdr3_nt: TGTGCCGCCAGTCCCACACCAACTAATGAAAAACTGTTTTTT; cdr3_aa: CAASPTPTNEKLFF
d_call: TRBD1; j_call: TRBJ2-7; v_call: TRBV5-1; clone_size: NA; cdr3_nt: TGCGCCAGCAGCGGGCCGACAGGGGACGCCTACGAGCAGTACTTC; cdr3_aa: CASSGPTGDAYEQYF
d_call: NA; j_call: TRBJ1-6; v_call: TRBV27; clone_size: many; cdr3_nt: TGTGCCAGCAGTTCGGGGGAGTCACCCCTCCACTTT; cdr3_aa: CASSSGESPLHF
d_call: TRBD1; j_call: TRBJ1-4; v_call: TRBV19; clone_size: NA; cdr3_nt: TGTGCCAGCTCTCGACAGGGTGGAGAAAAACTGTTTTTT; cdr3_aa: CASSRQGGEKLFF
d_call: NA; j_call: TRBJ1-2; v_call: TRBV7-2; clone_size: NA; cdr3_nt: TGTGCCAGCAGCTTAGTGGGCAATTATGGCTACACCTTC; cdr3_aa: CASSLVGNYGYTF
d_call: NA; j_call: TRBJ1-1; v_call: TRBV5-1; clone_size: few; cdr3_nt: TGCGCCAGCAGCTTAGTACAGGGAATGGTTACTGAAGCTTTCTTT; cdr3_aa: CASSLVQGMVTEAFF
d_call: NA; j_call: TRBJ2-2; v_call: TRBV30; clone_size: NA; cdr3_nt: TGTGCCTGGAGTGTCTTCGGGAACACCGGGGAGCTGTTTTTT; cdr3_aa: CAWSVFGNTGELFF
d_call: TRBD1; j_call: TRBJ1-1; v_call: TRBV6-5; clone_size: NA; cdr3_nt: TGTGCCAGCAGCCCGAGACAGGGAAATGAAGCTTTCTTT; cdr3_aa: CASSPRQGNEAFF
d_call: TRBD1; j_call: TRBJ2-1; v_call: TRBV11-2; clone_size: NA; cdr3_nt: TGTGCCAGCAGCTTACAAGGACAGGGGAGGGATGAGCAGTTCTTC; cdr3_aa: CASSLQGQGRDEQFF
d_call: NA; j_call: TRBJ1-1; v_call: TRBV6-5; clone_size: NA; cdr3_nt: TGTGCCAGCAGTTACGGCTCGGGGGACACTGAAGCTTTCTTT; cdr3_aa: CASSYGSGDTEAFF
d_call: NA; j_call: TRBJ2-6; v_call: TRBV30; clone_size: NA; cdr3_nt: TGTGCCTGGAGTGTTCAGAGCAGGGGTAGAAGTGGGGCCTCTGGGGCCAACGTCCTGACTTTC; cdr3_aa: CAWSVQSRGRSGASGANVLTF
d_call: NA; j_call: TRBJ2-1; v_call: TRBV7-9; clone_size: few; cdr3_nt: TGTGCCAGCAGCTTCCAGCATCAGTCTAGGCAGTTCTTC; cdr3_aa: CASSFQHQSRQFF
d_call: TRBD1; j_call: TRBJ2-2; v_call: TRBV2; clone_size: NA; cdr3_nt: TGTGCCAGCACTAGGACAGGGGGGATGGCGAACACCGGGGAGCTGTTTTTT; cdr3_aa: CASTRTGGMANTGELFF
d_call: NA; j_call: TRBJ2-2; v_call: TRBV24-1; clone_size: NA; cdr3_nt: TGTGCCACCAGTGGGGAGTTCACCGGGGAGCTGTTTTTT; cdr3_aa: CATSGEFTGELFF
d_call: NA; j_call: TRBJ1-2; v_call: TRBV28; clone_size: NA; cdr3_nt: TGTGCCAGCAGTCCCCCCCGGGGCTATGGCTACACCTTC; cdr3_aa: CASSPPRGYGYTF
d_call: NA; j_call: TRBJ2-3; v_call: TRBV9; clone_size: NA; cdr3_nt: TGTGCCAGCAGCGTAGCCCAATCGAGGGCAGATACGCAGTATTTT; cdr3_aa: CASSVAQSRADTQYF
d_call: NA; j_call: TRBJ2-1; v_call: TRBV1; clone_size: NA; cdr3_nt: TGCACCAGCAGCCAAGACGAGATCTCCTACAATGAGCAGTTCTTC; cdr3_aa: CTSSQDEISYNEQFF
d_call: TRBD1; j_call: TRBJ2-5; v_call: TRBV2; clone_size: NA; cdr3_nt: TGTGCCAGCAACAACAGGGGGCATGAGACCCAGTACTTC; cdr3_aa: CASNNRGHETQYF
d_call: NA; j_call: TRBJ2-1; v_call: TRBV5-4; clone_size: NA; cdr3_nt: TGTGCCAGCAGCGCCGGGACAGGGACTAGGGATGAGCAGTTCTTC; cdr3_aa: CASSAGTGTRDEQFF
d_call: TRBD2; j_call: TRBJ2-3; v_call: TRBV7-9; clone_size: NA; cdr3_nt: TGTGCCAGCAGCTTGGGGCCTAGCGGGGCAACGGGCACAGATACGCAGTATTTT; cdr3_aa: CASSLGPSGATGTDTQYF
d_call: NA; j_call: TRBJ1-2; v_call: TRBV6-5; clone_size: NA; cdr3_nt: TGTGCCAGCAGTCGTGTCACGGACAGTAACTATGGCTACACCTTC; cdr3_aa: CASSRVTDSNYGYTF
d_call: NA; j_call: TRBJ2-1; v_call: TRBV5-1; clone_size: few; cdr3_nt: TGCGCCAGCAGCTTGGCCCCACGGGGACCCCCAAGGGGGAATGAGCAGTTCTTC; cdr3_aa: CASSLAPRGPPRGNEQFF
d_call: TRBD1; j_call: TRBJ2-7; v_call: TRBV5-1; clone_size: NA; cdr3_nt: TGCGCCAGCAGCCTAGGGACAGGGGCCTACGAGCAGTACTTC; cdr3_aa: CASSLGTGAYEQYF
d_call: TRBD2; j_call: TRBJ2-5; v_call: TRBV19; clone_size: NA; cdr3_nt: TGTGCCAGTGCTAGCGGCCCAGAGACCCAGTACTTC; cdr3_aa: CASASGPETQYF